One sample yielded the 21 T cell receptor beta chains listed below, sequenced in a study of OX40 agonist ivuxolimab in advanced cancers. The table came from immunoSEQ multiplex PCR; TCRdb's copy has only in-frame clones and leaves some out. This sample has about 63,000 clones, with 80% to 90% found just once. Specimen: CD4+ or CD8+ T cells sorted from blood, collected in a trial of the OX40 agonist ivuxolimab. Receptor source: an adult with an advanced solid tumor such as melanoma, head and neck, liver or kidney cancer.

The chain combines TRBV29-1 with TRBJ1-2; 12 bases are a match to TRBD1. Trimming removed 5 bases from V and 8 bases from J; junction bases left unmatched: 6. CDR1 and CDR2 from the germline V gene are SQVTM and ANQGSEA. This CDR3 spans 13 amino acids. CDR3 bases: TGCAGCGTTTACGGGACAGGGGGCCACGGCTACACCTTC. It is translated as CSVYGTGGHGYTF.

The J gene is TRBJ2-5, the V gene TRBV28, with D possibly TRBD2 on 6 matching bases. V shed 2 bases and J shed 4 bases, with 14 bases lying between them. Germline V gene lookup returns CDR1 MDHEN and CDR2 SYDVKM. The CDR3 totals 15 residues. The CDR3, as DNA: TGTGCCAGCAGTTTAGCCTCCTTGGGGGGAGAGACCCAGTACTTC. It yields the protein CASSLASLGGETQYF.

This sequence joins TRBV15 and TRBJ1-1; no definite D call. V gave up 0 bases and J gave up 6 bases, with 8 bases separating them. CDR3 length equals 13 residues. Germline loops: CDR1 LNHNV, CDR2 YYDKDF (reference sequence). The CDR3 DNA follows: TGTGCCACCAGCAGAGATCAGCTCGCTGAAGCTTTCTTT. Translated: CATSRDQLAEAFF.

The CDR3 bases are TGTGCCAGCAGTTTAGCGGGGGGCAGGCAAGAGACCCAGTACTTC. It codes for CASSLAGGRQETQYF. The chain has TRBV6-6 and TRBJ2-5, with TRBD2 matching 10 bases. Germline V gene lookup returns CDR1 MNHNY and CDR2 SVGAGI (reference sequence). V lost 4 bases and J lost 2; bases outside the gene matches: 4. This CDR3 has 15 residues.

The chain uses TRBV11-2 and TRBJ1-1; D perhaps matches TRBD1 (5 bases). Trimming stripped 5 bases from V and 4 bases from J, with 11 bases between. This CDR3 has 13 amino acids. Germline CDR1 is SGHAT and CDR2 is FQNNGV. CDR3: CASSPAGVTEAFF. The CDR3 region has the DNA TGTGCCAGCAGCCCAGCGGGGGTCACTGAAGCTTTCTTT. Filled out from reference TRBV11-2 and TRBJ1-1, the complete variable domain reads EAGVAQSPRYKIIEKRQSVAFWCNPISGHATLYWYQQILGQGPKLLIQFQNNGVVDDSQLPKDRFSAERLKGVDSTLKIQPAKLEDSAVYLCASSPAGVTEAFFGQGTRLTVV.

This clone showed up just once. The V and J genes are TRBV30 and TRBJ2-6; D gene unclear. The CDR3 has 17 residues. Germline V gene sequence: CDR1 GTSNPN, CDR2 SVGIG (reference sequence). Between the trimmed V and J ends, which lost 4 bases and 5 bases, there was a span of 21 bases. The CDR3 coding sequence is TGTGCCTGGAACCAACGGCGTTATCAAAGTCGGGCCAACGTCCTGACTTTC. Translated, it gives CAWNQRRYQSRANVLTF. The variable domain in full, with the rest retrieved from reference TRBV30 and TRBJ2-6, is SQTIHQWPATLVQPVGSPLSLECTVEGTSNPNLYWYRQAAGRGLQLLFYSVGIGQISSEVPQNLSASRPQDRQFILSSKKLLLSDSGFYLCAWNQRRYQSRANVLTFGAGSRLTVL.

The J gene is TRBJ1-2, the V gene TRBV29-1, with D unresolved. This CDR3 has 13 amino acids. Trimming removed 4 bases at V and 3 bases at J, with 12 bases between. Per the germline V gene, CDR1 is SQVTM and CDR2 is ANQGSEA. CDR3 residues: CSVGTFLDYGYTF. CDR3 coding DNA: TGCAGCGTTGGGACTTTTCTAGACTATGGCTACACCTTC.

The chain combines TRBV5-1 with TRBJ2-5, with unresolved D. The V gene's germline CDR1 is SGHRS and CDR2 YFSETQ. V was trimmed by 4 bases and J by 6 bases, leaving 19 bases between them. The CDR3 runs 15 residues. The CDR3 bases are TGCGCCAGCAGCAGCCCCATGTCGGACGGGCAGACCCAGTACTTC. Translation: CASSSPMSDGQTQYF.

The chain joins TRBV4-2 to TRBJ2-2, with a tentative D call TRBD2 (6 bases). CDR1 and CDR2 from the germline V gene are LGHNA and YNFKEQ. Trimming removed 6 bases from V and 2 bases from J, with 13 bases in between. CDR3 length equals 15 residues. CDR3 sequence (DNA): TGTGCCAGCAGGATAAGCGGGCTTAACACCGGGGAGCTGTTTTTT. It encodes CASRISGLNTGELFF.

The chain joins TRBV6-5 to TRBJ1-3; TRBD1 matches 8 bases. CDR1 and CDR2 (germline): MNHEY, SVGAGI. V gave up 5 bases and J gave up 3 bases; unmatched junction bases: 3. This CDR3 is built from 14 residues. CDR3 amino acids: CASSTQGGGNTIYF. The CDR3 nucleotides are TGTGCCAGCAGTACACAGGGGGGTGGAAACACCATATATTTT.

The V gene is TRBV19, the J gene TRBJ2-2; D not certain. Germline CDR1 LNHDA, CDR2 SQIVND (reference sequence). This CDR3 spans 14 amino acids. V shed 0 bases and J shed 8 bases, with 10 bases lying between them. The CDR3 nucleotides read TGTGCCAGTAGTATAGAGGCCCAGATTGGGGAGCTGTTTTTT. It is translated as CASSIEAQIGELFF.

J is TRBJ2-3 and V is TRBV19; D is unclear. Trimming shortened V by 1 base and J by 1 base, and 6 bases separated the two germline ends. CDR1 LNHDA and CDR2 SQIVND come from the germline V gene (reference sequence). The CDR3 totals 14 residues. The CDR3 spells CASSIGVGTDTQYF. CDR3 in DNA: TGTGCCAGTAGTATAGGAGTAGGCACAGATACGCAGTATTTT.

The rearrangement joins TRBV7-9 to TRBJ1-2; 9 bases agree with TRBD1. There are 15 residues in the CDR3. Germline CDR1 SEHNR, CDR2 FQNEAQ (reference sequence). Trimming took 0 bases from V and 2 from J; bases not matched to a gene: 1. CDR3 sequence reads: CASSLAQGANYGYTF. CDR3 DNA: TGTGCCAGCAGCTTAGCACAGGGGGCAAACTATGGCTACACCTTC.

The V gene is TRBV10-3, the J gene TRBJ1-2, with D unclear. Germline V CDR1 and CDR2: ENHRY, SYGVKD. The CDR3 consists of 14 residues. V shed 4 bases and J shed 6 bases, with 15 bases lying between them. CDR3 region: CAISAAASLDGYTF. In nucleotides, the CDR3 is TGTGCCATCAGTGCCGCTGCCTCTCTTGATGGCTACACCTTC.

The chain uses TRBV6-1 and TRBJ2-7; D not certain. V was shortened by 7 bases and J by 4 bases, with 8 bases between the two germline ends. Germline lookup yields CDR1 MNHNS and CDR2 SASEGT. The CDR3 runs 11 residues. CDR3 in DNA: TGTGCCAGCATCCAGAATTACGAGCAGTACTTC. Its translation: CASIQNYEQYF.

This clone appeared a few times. The CDR3 sequence: CASSEVGVGGWETQYF. The CDR3 region has the DNA TGTGCCAGCAGTGAAGTAGGAGTAGGGGGTTGGGAGACCCAGTACTTC. The rearrangement links TRBV6-1 to TRBJ2-5, with a possible D match to TRBD1 (6 bases). The CDR3 is 16 amino acids. The ends were cut back, 1 base at V and 5 bases at J, with 17 bases in the middle. The germline V gene encodes CDR1 MNHNS and CDR2 SASEGT.

This clone was observed a few times. The chain is built from TRBV6-1 and TRBJ2-7; TRBD2 might be the D (6 bases). This CDR3 spans 14 amino acids. Germline lookup yields CDR1 MNHNS and CDR2 SASEGT. Trimming took off 7 bases at V and 0 bases at J, with 13 bases between the two ends. CDR3 sequence: CASTGGGNSYEQYF. In nucleotides, the CDR3 is TGTGCCAGCACCGGCGGAGGGAACTCCTACGAGCAGTACTTC.

The rearrangement joins TRBV14 to TRBJ1-1; D is unresolved. The CDR3 totals 12 residues. Trimming took 5 bases from V and 3 from J, leaving 7 bases between them. Germline V gene data show CDR1 as SGHDN and CDR2 as FVKESK. This CDR3 is CASSEAYTEAFF. Written as DNA, the CDR3 is TGTGCCAGCAGCGAGGCGTACACTGAAGCTTTCTTT.

In its sample, this clone was seen once. The chain employs TRBV18 and TRBJ1-3, with D possibly TRBD1 on 6 matching bases. V was shortened by 5 bases and J by 0 bases, with 14 bases between the two germline ends. This CDR3 comprises 16 residues. In germline, CDR1 is KGHSH, CDR2 LQKENI. The CDR3 reads CASSKGGTSSGNTIYF. The CDR3 DNA sequence: TGTGCCAGCTCAAAGGGAGGGACAAGCTCTGGAAACACCATATATTTT.

Only one count was recorded for this clone. This rearrangement joins TRBV7-2 to TRBJ2-7; 8 bases align to TRBD2. V lost 3 bases and J lost 0; bases outside the gene matches: 7. CDR1 is SGHTA, CDR2 FQGNSA, per germline. The CDR3 extends over 16 amino acids. CDR3 nucleotides: TGTGCCAGCAGCTTTCAGGGCGGGAGGAGCTCCTACGAGCAGTACTTC. Protein: CASSFQGGRSSYEQYF.

The chain is built from TRBV28 and TRBJ1-1; 9 bases line up with TRBD1. After removal of 5 bases from V and 8 bases from J, the junction contained 9 bases not matched to a gene. This CDR3 has 14 residues. CDR1 and CDR2 from the germline V gene are MDHEN and SYDVKM. The CDR3 region has the DNA TGTGCCAGCAGTCCAGGACAGGGGAAGAGGGAAGCTTTCTTT. The encoded protein is CASSPGQGKREAFF.